This T cell receptor beta chain was sequenced for a study of blood T cells in healthy people across ages. V lost 0 bases, J lost 6 bases, and 16 bases lay in between. This CDR3 has 16 residues. Per the germline V gene, CDR1 is SGHRS and CDR2 is YFSETQ. Study-level findings and limits: Estimates based on one million T cells were treated as lower bounds.

Worth noting for this clonotype: Its target is not known.

Isolation per sample recovered at least 6.5 million PBMCs. The second PCR ran about 6 to 12 cycles with a sample-barcoded 5' primer and J-beta primers. Sequencing yielded, for each sample, at least 3 million paired-end reads carrying CDR3. MiXCR, applied by TCRdb to the 5' RACE reads, yields one record per CDR3 protein. The sample carries approximately 800,000 distinct CDR3 sequences, about 55% recorded once. The sequenced material came from blood. The chain couples TRBV5-1 to TRBJ2-1, with D tentatively TRBD2 (5 bases). The receptor comes from an elderly man in good health. This chain's CDR3 is CASSLALAGLSNEQFF. DNA for the CDR3: TGCGCCAGCAGCTTGGCCCTAGCAGGACTGTCCAATGAGCAGTTCTTC.